A single sample is the source of the 18 T cell receptor beta chains below, sequenced in a study of cytomegalovirus exposure and HLA in healthy donors. TCRdb's table, derived via immunoSEQ multiplex PCR, lists solely in-frame clones and lacks some. The table has approximately 120,000 clones, 94% seen once; the top ten hold 1% to 1.5%. Source material: PBMCs. The origin of the receptors is a woman aged 18-29 years in good health and CMV-seronegative.

The chain joins TRBV19 to TRBJ2-7; 9 nucleotides line up with TRBD1. Germline V gene sequence: CDR1 LNHDA, CDR2 SQIVND (reference sequence). The CDR3 is 14 amino acids. The ends lost 8 bases at V and 4 bases at J; junction bases unmatched: 9. CDR3 nucleotide sequence: TGTGCCAGTCTGGACTCTGACAGGGGGTACGAGCAGTACTTC. Translation gives CASLDSDRGYEQYF.

The V gene is TRBV4-1, the J gene TRBJ2-1; 8 bases align to TRBD2. Trimming cost V 4 bases and J 9 bases; bases outside gene matches: 8. CDR1 and CDR2 from the germline V gene are MGHRA and YSYEKL. The CDR3 has 14 amino acids. This CDR3 is CASSPTGTSGEQFF. The CDR3 coding sequence is TGCGCCAGCAGCCCTACGGGAACTAGCGGTGAGCAGTTCTTC.

This chain uses TRBV7-3 with TRBJ2-1; 11 nucleotides agree with TRBD2. V dropped 0 bases and J dropped 8; count of bases not matched to a gene: 9. The germline gives CDR1 SGHTA, CDR2 FQGTGA. The CDR3 extends over 17 amino acids. The CDR3 spells CASSLTWDSSGRYEQFF. CDR3 DNA: TGTGCCAGCAGCTTAACGTGGGACTCTAGCGGGAGGTATGAGCAGTTCTTC.

The chain carries TRBV18 and TRBJ2-2; D is perhaps TRBD1 (5 bases). V lost 5 bases and J lost 6, with 10 bases in between. The CDR3 runs to 13 residues. Germline assignment: CDR1 KGHSH and CDR2 LQKENI. The chain's CDR3 is CASSSTGPGELFF. As DNA, the CDR3 is TGTGCCAGCTCATCTACAGGTCCCGGGGAGCTGTTTTTT.

The V and J genes are TRBV5-1 and TRBJ2-1; tentatively, D is TRBD2 (6 bases). The CDR3 is 14 amino acids. Germline CDR1 reads SGHRS; CDR2 reads YFSETQ. With 4 bases removed from V and 4 bases from J, the gap between germline ends came to 12 bases. The CDR3 spells CASSPRLGYNEQFF. The DNA of the CDR3 is TGCGCCAGCAGCCCCCGACTAGGGTACAATGAGCAGTTCTTC.

The J gene is TRBJ1-3, the V gene TRBV9; 10 bases line up with TRBD1. The ends lost 6 bases at V and 2 bases at J; junction bases unmatched: 5. Germline V gene data show CDR1 as SGDLS and CDR2 as YYNGEE. This CDR3 contains 15 residues. This chain's CDR3 is CASTWGQGTGNTIYF. In nucleotides, the CDR3 is TGTGCCAGCACCTGGGGACAGGGGACTGGAAACACCATATATTTT.

The rearrangement links TRBV28 to TRBJ2-7; D not certain. The CDR3 loop spans 13 amino acids. Germline V gene sequence: CDR1 MDHEN, CDR2 SYDVKM. V was shortened by 1 base and J by 0 bases, with 4 bases between the two germline ends. The CDR3 bases are TGTGCCAGCAGTTTATCGAGCTCCTACGAGCAGTACTTC. It specifies CASSLSSSYEQYF.

The chain is built from TRBV7-2 and TRBJ1-4; 7 positions match TRBD1. In germline, CDR1 is SGHTA, CDR2 FQGNSA. The CDR3 extends over 14 amino acids. V lost 3 bases to trimming and J lost 8 bases; unmatched junction nucleotides: 6. CDR3 coding DNA: TGTGCCAGCAGCTTCCGGCAGGGGGTGGAAAAACTGTTTTTT. This codes for CASSFRQGVEKLFF.

This chain connects TRBV5-6 to TRBJ2-7; D is possibly TRBD2 (6 bases). This CDR3 region has 17 residues. The germline CDR1 and CDR2 sequences are SGHDT and YYEEEE. V shed 0 bases and J shed 7 bases, with 23 bases lying between them. CDR3 coding DNA: TGTGCCAGCAGCTTGGGGAGGACTACTTCCGTAGCTCTAGAGCAGTACTTC. Translation: CASSLGRTTSVALEQYF.

The V call is TRBV30, the J call TRBJ1-2; unclear D gene. V was pared by 3 bases and J by 7 bases, with 18 bases between. CDR3 length: 14 amino acids. The V gene's germline CDR1 is GTSNPN and CDR2 SVGIG (reference sequence). In DNA form, the CDR3 reads TGTGCCTGGAGCCCCCGAAGAGTTTCTGGTGGCTACACCTTC. Encoded protein: CAWSPRRVSGGYTF.

CDR3 in DNA: TGTGCCAGCAGCTTCCAGGGGACAGGGGCTCAAGGCTACACCTTC. This gives the protein CASSFQGTGAQGYTF. The chain carries TRBV5-4 and TRBJ1-2; 10 positions agree with TRBD1. Germline V gene lookup returns CDR1 SGHNT and CDR2 YYREEE (reference sequence). This CDR3 contains 15 residues. V lost 2 bases and J lost 8; bases outside the gene matches: 9.

This sequence joins TRBV18 and TRBJ1-1; unclear D gene. V was trimmed by 0 bases and J by 3 bases, leaving 8 bases between them. Germline assignment: CDR1 KGHSH and CDR2 LQKENI. The CDR3 runs 14 residues. The CDR3 loop is CASSPPPDYTEAFF. The CDR3 DNA follows: TGTGCCAGCTCACCACCCCCGGACTACACTGAAGCTTTCTTT.

This chain links TRBV4-1 with TRBJ1-1; D remains unclear. In germline, CDR1 is MGHRA, CDR2 YSYEKL. Deletions cut 0 bases from V and 3 bases from J, with 20 bases between. The CDR3 length is 18 residues. The CDR3 reads CASSQDGQATLVYTEAFF. The CDR3 DNA is TGCGCCAGCAGCCAAGATGGTCAGGCTACGTTGGTGTACACTGAAGCTTTCTTT.

The V and J genes are TRBV6-1 and TRBJ2-1, with D uncertain. This CDR3 spans 13 amino acids. Germline loops: CDR1 MNHNS, CDR2 SASEGT. V was trimmed by 8 bases and J by 2 bases, leaving 10 bases between them. In DNA form, the CDR3 reads TGTGCCAGCGGGCTAACAACCTACAATGAGCAGTTCTTC. Translating gives CASGLTTYNEQFF.

Notes on this clone: Within the sample, other DNA sequences also encode this same CDR3. The V call is TRBV27, the J call TRBJ2-1, with D perhaps TRBD2 (6 bases). The germline CDR1 and CDR2 sequences are MNHEY and SMNVEV (reference sequence). The CDR3 extends over 14 amino acids. V shed 5 bases and J shed 5 bases, with 13 bases lying between them. The CDR3 here is CASSPGLTDNEQFF. In DNA form, the CDR3 reads TGTGCCAGCAGTCCCGGACTAACAGACAATGAGCAGTTCTTC.

The chain joins TRBV5-1 to TRBJ2-6; perhaps TRBD2 as D (5 bases). This CDR3 is built from 14 residues. Germline V gene sequence: CDR1 SGHRS, CDR2 YFSETQ. Trimming removed 4 bases from V and 5 bases from J, with 10 bases in between. The CDR3 nucleotides read TGCGCCAGCAGCCCGGGGATATGGGCCAACGTCCTGACTTTC. Amino acids: CASSPGIWANVLTF.

Turning to this clone: Its ends do not fully match the called genes, so a read error is possible. The V and J genes are TRBV10-2 and TRBJ2-7; perhaps TRBD1 as D (5 bases). Germline assignment: CDR1 WSHSY and CDR2 SAAADI. The CDR3 covers 13 residues. As DNA, the CDR3 is TGCGCCAGCAGTGAAACCAGGGCCTACCAGCAGTACTTC. Amino acids: CASSETRAYQQYF.

The rearrangement uses TRBV28 and TRBJ1-1; D may be TRBD1 (5 bases). The CDR3 is 15 amino acids. V dropped 3 bases and J dropped 6 bases, with 17 bases sitting between them. Germline loops: CDR1 MDHEN, CDR2 SYDVKM. The CDR3 DNA is TGTGCCAGCAGTTTGTTACCAGGGCTAGGGGCTGAAGCTTTCTTT. Translation: CASSLLPGLGAEAFF.